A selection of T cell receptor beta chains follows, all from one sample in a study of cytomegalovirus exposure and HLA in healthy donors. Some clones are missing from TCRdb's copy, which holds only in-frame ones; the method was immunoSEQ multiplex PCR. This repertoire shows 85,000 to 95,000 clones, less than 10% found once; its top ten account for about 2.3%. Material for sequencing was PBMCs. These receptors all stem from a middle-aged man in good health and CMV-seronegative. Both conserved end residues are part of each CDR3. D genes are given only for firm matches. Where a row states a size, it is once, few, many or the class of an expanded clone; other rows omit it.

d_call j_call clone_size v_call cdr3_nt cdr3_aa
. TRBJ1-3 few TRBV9 TGTGCCAGCAGCGTAGGTGAGGGCCGGGCTGGAAACACCATATATTTT CASSVGEGRAGNTIYF
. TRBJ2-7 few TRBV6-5 TGTGCCAGCAGTTACGGGCAGGGGGGTTACGAGCAGTACTTC CASSYGQGGYEQYF
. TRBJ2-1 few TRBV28 TGTGCCAGCAGCCCCTCTTGGGAAGCGGGGACACAGTTCTTC CASSPSWEAGTQFF
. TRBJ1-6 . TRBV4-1 TGCGCCAGCAGCCAAGGGCAGAATTCACCCCTCCACTTT CASSQGQNSPLHF
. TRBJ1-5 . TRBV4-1 TGCGCCAGCAGCCAAGATCAGGGGATTCAGCCCCAGCATTTT CASSQDQGIQPQHF
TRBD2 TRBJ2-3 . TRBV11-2 TGTGCCAGCACCGGGACTAGCGGATTCTCTAGCACAGATACGCAGTATTTT CASTGTSGFSSTDTQYF
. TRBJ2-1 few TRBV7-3 TGTGCCAGCAGCTTAACCCGAGCGGGCCCGAACAATGAGCAGTTCTTC CASSLTRAGPNNEQFF
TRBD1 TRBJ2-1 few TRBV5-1 TGCGCCAGCAGCTTGGCCCAGGGGGATTTCGCCAACAATGAGCAGTTCTTC CASSLAQGDFANNEQFF
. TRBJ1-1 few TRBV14 TGTGCCAGCAGCCAACAGATGAACACTGAAGCTTTCTTT CASSQQMNTEAFF
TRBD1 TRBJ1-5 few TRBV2 TGTGCCAGCAGGGGACAGCGCAATCAGCCCCAGCATTTT CASRGQRNQPQHF
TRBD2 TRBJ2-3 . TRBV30 TGTGCCTTACGGGAGGGCCCCACAGATACGCAGTATTTT CALREGPTDTQYF
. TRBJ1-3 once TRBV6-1 TGTGCCAGCAGTGAAACGGTTTTAACTGGAAACACCATATATTTT CASSETVLTGNTIYF
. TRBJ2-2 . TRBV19 TGTGCCAGTAGTATCATCAGGGGCGGGCTAGCGGCTACGAACACCGGGGAGCTGTTTTTT CASSIIRGGLAATNTGELFF
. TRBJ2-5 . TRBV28 TGTGCCAGCAGCGAGGCCATCGAGACCCAGTACTTC CASSEAIETQYF
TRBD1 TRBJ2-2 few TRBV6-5 TGTGCCAGCAGCCGACAGGGGACCGGGGAGCTGTTTTTT CASSRQGTGELFF
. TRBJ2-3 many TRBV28 TGTGCCAGCAGCTCTACCGGGCCCAGCGGGTACACAGATACGCAGTATTTT CASSSTGPSGYTDTQYF
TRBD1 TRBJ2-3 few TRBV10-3 TGTGCCATCAGGTCCCAAGGGGGCAGAGCAGATACGCAGTATTTT CAIRSQGGRADTQYF
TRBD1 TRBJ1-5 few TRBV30 TGTGCCTGGAGTCCGCTAAAACAGGGGAGTCAGCCCCAGCATTTT CAWSPLKQGSQPQHF
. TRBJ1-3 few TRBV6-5 TGTGCCAGCACGGGGAATGGAAACACCATATATTTT CASTGNGNTIYF
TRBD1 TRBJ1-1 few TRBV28 TGTGCCAGCAGTTCACAGGGGAGGAGCACTGAAGCTTTTTTT CASSSQGRSTEAFF
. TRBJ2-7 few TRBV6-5 TGTGCCAGCAGCCCGATCGGACTCCACGAGCAGTACTTC CASSPIGLHEQYF
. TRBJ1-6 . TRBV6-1 TGTGCCAGCAGTTTGGGGCCCCCGGAGACGTCACCCCTCCACTTT CASSLGPPETSPLHF
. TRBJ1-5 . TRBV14 TGTGCCAGCAGCCAAGATCGGGTCAGCCATCAGCCCCAGCATTTT CASSQDRVSHQPQHF
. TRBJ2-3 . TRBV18 TGTGCCAGCTCACCCCTGGCCAGCACAGATACGCAGTATTTT CASSPLASTDTQYF
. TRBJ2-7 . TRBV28 TGTGCCAGCAGTTTAGACTACTCCTACGAGCAGTACTTC CASSLDYSYEQYF
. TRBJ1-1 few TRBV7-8 TGTGCCAGCAGCGGCCAGGGGCGTCGGACTGAAGCTTTCTTT CASSGQGRRTEAFF
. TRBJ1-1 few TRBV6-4 TGTGCCAGCAGTCCTCGGGGAGGGGACACTGAAGCTTTCTTT CASSPRGGDTEAFF
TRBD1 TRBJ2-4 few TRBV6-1 TGTGCCAGCAGTGACCGGGACAGGGGTTTCTCACGGAACATTCAGTACTTC CASSDRDRGFSRNIQYF
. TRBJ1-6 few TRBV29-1 TGCAGCCGAAAAGAGTCCTCCTATAATTCACCCCTCCACTTT CSRKESSYNSPLHF
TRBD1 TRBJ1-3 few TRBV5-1 TGCGCCAGCAGCGGGGACAGTTCTGGAAACACCATATATTTT CASSGDSSGNTIYF
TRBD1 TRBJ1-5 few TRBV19 TGTGCCAGTAGTATAGGAGGGCAGGGGGCCCGTCAGCCCCAGCATTTT CASSIGGQGARQPQHF
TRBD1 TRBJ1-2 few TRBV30 TGTGCCTGGAGCCCCCCGGGACAGGGGGCTCGGGGCTACACCTTC CAWSPPGQGARGYTF
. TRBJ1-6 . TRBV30 TGTGCCTGGAGACACAATTCACCCCTCCACTTT CAWRHNSPLHF
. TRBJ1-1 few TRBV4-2 TGTGCCAGCAGCCAAGTGGTCGGGGGGGCAAGAGGGAGCACTGAAGCTTTCTTT CASSQVVGGARGSTEAFF
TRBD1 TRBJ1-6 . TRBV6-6 TGTGCCAGCAGTTTTGATACAGGGGGTGGTTCACCCCTCCACTTT CASSFDTGGGSPLHF
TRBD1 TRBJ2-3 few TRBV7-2 TGTGCCAGCAGCTTAGCGAGGGACAGGGCGAACCCTAGCACAGATACGCAGTATTTT CASSLARDRANPSTDTQYF
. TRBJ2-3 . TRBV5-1 TGCGCCAGCAGCTCTCCGGCCGCGGGCAATTCAGATACGCAGTATTTT CASSSPAAGNSDTQYF
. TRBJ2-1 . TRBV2 TGTGCCGGCCTAGCCGACTCCTACAATGAGCAGTTCTTC CAGLADSYNEQFF
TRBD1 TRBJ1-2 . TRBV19 TGTGCCAGTAGTAACACAGGGGATTATGGCTACACCTTC CASSNTGDYGYTF
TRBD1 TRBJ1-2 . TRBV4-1 TGCGCCAGCAGCCAGACAGGGGGCGCAGACTATGGCTACACCTTC CASSQTGGADYGYTF
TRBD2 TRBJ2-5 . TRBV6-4 TGTGCCAGCAGTGAGGTCGCGGGGTCGGGGGGGACCCAGTACTTC CASSEVAGSGGTQYF
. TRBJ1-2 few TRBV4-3 TGCGCCAGCAGTCCCGGGTCCAGTACTAACTATGGCTACACCTTC CASSPGSSTNYGYTF
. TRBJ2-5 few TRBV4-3 TGCGCCAGCAGCCAAGTGCCGGGGACCCAGTACTTC CASSQVPGTQYF
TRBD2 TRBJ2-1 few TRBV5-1 TGCGCCAGCAGCCCGAGGACTAGCGGGCACAATGAGCAGTTCTTC CASSPRTSGHNEQFF
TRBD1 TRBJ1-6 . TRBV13 TGTGCCAGCAGCTTAGGGGGACAGGGGGGCTATTCACCCCTCCACTTT CASSLGGQGGYSPLHF
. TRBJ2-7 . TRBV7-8 TGTGCCAGCAGCTTAGGGCAAATCAGGGGCGAGCAGTACTTC CASSLGQIRGEQYF
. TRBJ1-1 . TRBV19 TGTGCCAGTAGTATGGGCGATACCACTGAAGCTTTCTTT CASSMGDTTEAFF
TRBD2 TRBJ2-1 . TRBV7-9 TGTGCCAGCAGCCCACGGGGGACTAGCGTGATTAATTCGGGCAATGAGCAGTTCTTC CASSPRGTSVINSGNEQFF
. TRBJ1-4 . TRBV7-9 TGTGCCAGCAGCCCACGTCGGGAAAAACTGTTTTTT CASSPRREKLFF
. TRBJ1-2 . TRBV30 TGTGCCTGGGGGAGGATGGGCTACACCTTC CAWGRMGYTF
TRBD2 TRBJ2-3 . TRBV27 TGTGCCAGCACCAGGACTAGCGGTACAGATACGCAGTATTTT CASTRTSGTDTQYF
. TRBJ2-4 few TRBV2 TGTGCCAGCAGCGGCTGGGGGGAAACCATTCAGTACTTC CASSGWGETIQYF
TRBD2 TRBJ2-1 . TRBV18 TGTGCCAGCTCACCAAAACGAATGACTAGCGGGGGAAAGAGCTCCTACAATGAGCAGTTCTTC CASSPKRMTSGGKSSYNEQFF